This section outlines one TCR beta chain sequence together with its context. The antigen remains unidentified. This sample is drawn from a study of CD8 T cells in ankylosing spondylitis. Study results and caveats: Ankylosing spondylitis blood appeared to carry a characteristic TCR beta motif of roughly eight highly homologous variants. It was reported that disease-linked clones were significantly enriched in matched ankylosing spondylitis synovial fluid.

This CDR3 is 14 amino acids long. Trimming removed 6 bases from V and 2 bases from J, with 13 bases in between. CDR1 is MDHEN, CDR2 SYDVKM, per germline. From the 5' RACE reads, TCRdb called clonotypes with MiXCR, one entry per CDR3 protein. The sample has roughly 150,000 distinct CDR3 sequences; approximately 32% are singletons. The chain uses TRBV28 and TRBJ2-5; TRBD1 is a possible D gene (5 bases). Sequenced material: synovial fluid, either unsorted or a sorted T cell fraction (not recorded which). This clonotype was obtained from a male donor with ankylosing spondylitis. The CDR3 DNA sequence: TGTGCCAGCAGGAACACAGGAATTCAAGAGACCCAGTACTTC. It yields the protein CASRNTGIQETQYF.